Listed here are 21 T cell receptor beta chains from one sample, sequenced in a study of vaccination and CD4 T cells after COVID-19. Via MiXCR, TCRdb re-called the PCR reads, giving one row per CDR3 protein. The sample has 25,000 or so distinct CDR3 sequences; 45% to 60% are singletons. Sequences were derived from CD4+ T cells from blood, sampled before SARS-CoV-2 vaccination. These receptors were taken from a human donor who had recovered from COVID-19.

The chain uses TRBV6-2 or TRBV6-3 and TRBJ2-7, with 11 bases that match TRBD1. Germline V CDR1 and CDR2: MNHEY, SVGEGT. The CDR3 contains 14 residues. Germline trimming cut 6 bases from V and 4 bases from J; bases unmatched to any gene: 5. The CDR3 sequence: CASRSRDRGYEQYF. The CDR3 bases are TGTGCCAGCAGATCCCGGGACAGGGGGTACGAGCAGTACTTC.

This rearrangement joins TRBV6-5 to TRBJ2-7; D not certain. The length of the CDR3 is 16 residues. Germline V gene sequence: CDR1 MNHEY, CDR2 SVGAGI. V gave up 0 bases and J gave up 0 bases, with 12 bases separating them. The CDR3 protein is CASSYSRWQSSYEQYF. The CDR3 DNA reads TGTGCCAGCAGTTACTCGAGGTGGCAGAGCTCCTACGAGCAGTACTTC.

The chain joins TRBV5-6 to TRBJ2-5, with no clear D. With 0 bases removed from V and 2 bases from J, the gap between germline ends came to 8 bases. Germline V gene lookup returns CDR1 SGHDT and CDR2 YYEEEE. CDR3 length equals 14 residues. The DNA for the CDR3 is TGTGCCAGCAGCTTGGCGATGAGGCAAGAGACCCAGTACTTC. Protein product: CASSLAMRQETQYF.

The rearrangement uses TRBV4-3 and TRBJ2-3; 8 nucleotides agree with TRBD2. Germline loops: CDR1 LGHNA, CDR2 YSLEER. J was trimmed by 5 bases and V by 3 bases; bases with no gene match: 4. The CDR3 length is 14 residues. The CDR3 spells CASSQGLGQDTQYF. The CDR3 nucleotides read TGCGCCAGCAGCCAGGGACTAGGTCAAGATACGCAGTATTTT.

This CDR3 is CAGGRASGRGWTF. The CDR3 region has the DNA TGTGCCGGGGGCCGGGCCTCGGGTAGGGGTTGGACCTTC. The chain combines TRBV28 with TRBJ1-2; TRBD1 is a possible D gene (6 bases). This CDR3 has 13 amino acids. V gave up 11 bases and J gave up 14 bases, with 27 bases separating them. Looked up from germline, CDR1 is MDHEN and CDR2 is SYDVKM.

The V gene is TRBV7-3, the J gene TRBJ2-2, with D possibly matching TRBD1 (6 bases). This CDR3 is 15 amino acids long. CDR1 is SGHTA, CDR2 FQGTGA, per germline. With 5 bases removed from V and 5 bases from J, the gap between germline ends came to 15 bases. CDR3 region: CASSRGQLGTGELFF. Written as DNA, the CDR3 is TGTGCCAGCAGCCGAGGACAGCTAGGGACCGGGGAGCTGTTTTTT.

V usage is TRBV20-1 and J usage is TRBJ2-1, with D perhaps matching TRBD1 (6 bases). Germline-derived CDR1 and CDR2 are DFQATT and SNEGSKA (reference sequence). The CDR3 sequence is 15 residues long. The V end lost 4 bases, the J end lost 3 bases, and 16 bases lay between the germline ends. Written as DNA, the CDR3 is TGCAGTGCTATTTGGACAGCTCCTTACTACAATGAGCAGTTCTTC. Translating it yields CSAIWTAPYYNEQFF.

This chain uses TRBV7-2 with TRBJ2-5; no firm D call. The CDR3 runs 12 residues. Germline V lookup: CDR1 SGHTA, CDR2 FQGNSA. Trimming stripped 1 base from V and 5 bases from J, with 5 bases between. In nucleotides, the CDR3 is TGTGCCAGCAGCTTAGTCAAGGAGACCCAGTACTTC. As protein: CASSLVKETQYF.

As regards this clonotype: The germline gene is not matched at one end of the junction; a read error may be the cause. The rearrangement joins TRBV7-3 to TRBJ2-5, with D possibly TRBD2 on 6 matching bases. Germline CDR1 SGHTA, CDR2 FQGTGA. The CDR3 has 13 amino acids. The CDR3 region is CASSRTTQETKYF. The DNA for the CDR3 is TGTGCCAGCAGCCGGACTACCCAAGAGACCAAGTACTTC.

The rearrangement joins TRBV6-2 or TRBV6-3 to TRBJ2-7; D not certain. This CDR3 has 13 residues. Germline assignment: CDR1 MNHEY and CDR2 SVGEGT. V lost 9 bases and J lost 6, with 18 bases in between. CDR3 DNA sequence: TGTGCCAGTCACAATTCAGGCAGGACCGAGCAGTACTTC. Translating it yields CASHNSGRTEQYF.

This clonotype appeared a few times. A read error may produce the germline difference seen at one junction end. The rearrangement uses TRBV15 and TRBJ1-2; D call uncertain. This CDR3 spans 13 amino acids. In germline, CDR1 is LNHNV, CDR2 YYDKDF (reference sequence). In DNA, the CDR3 is TGTGCCACCAGAAGAGTAGCTAACTATGGCTACACCTTC. Translating gives CATRRVANYGYTF.

This clonotype was observed a handful of times. The CDR3 sequence: CASSVTGEYGYTF. The CDR3 coding sequence is TGTGCCAGCAGCGTAACGGGGGAATATGGCTACACCTTC. This chain uses TRBV7-2 with TRBJ1-2; maybe TRBD1 (5 bases). Between the trimmed V and J ends, which lost 5 bases and 5 bases, there was a span of 12 bases. CDR1 is SGHTA, CDR2 FQGNSA, per germline. The CDR3 contains 13 residues.

V is TRBV10-3 and J is TRBJ2-2, with a tentative D call TRBD2 (6 bases). Trimming cost V 4 bases and J 0 bases, with 9 bases left between them. Germline values: CDR1 ENHRY, CDR2 SYGVKD. The CDR3 covers 15 residues. For the CDR3, the DNA is TGTGCCATCAGTGCAGGGACTCCGAACACCGGGGAGCTGTTTTTT. This gives the protein CAISAGTPNTGELFF.

The CDR3 DNA reads as TGCAGTGCTAGGACCTACAGGGGGCGGAACACTGAAGCTTTCTTT. It codes for CSARTYRGRNTEAFF. The V gene is TRBV20-1, the J gene TRBJ1-1; TRBD1 matches at 9 bases. Germline CDR1 reads DFQATT; CDR2 reads SNEGSKA (reference sequence). With V trimmed by 3 bases and J by 1 base, 6 bases remained unmatched. This CDR3 has 15 residues.

This clonotype has more than one count but fewer than ten. CDR3 sequence reads: CASSRTLDGYTF. The CDR3 DNA is TGCGCCAGCAGCCGGACCCTGGATGGCTACACCTTC. The rearrangement uses TRBV5-1 and TRBJ1-2; D ambiguous. There are 12 residues in the CDR3. Germline V gene sequence: CDR1 SGHRS, CDR2 YFSETQ. V lost 4 bases to trimming and J lost 6 bases, with 10 bases between them.

The chain couples TRBV6-1 to TRBJ2-3; 9 bases agree with TRBD2. V was pared by 5 bases and J by 4 bases, with 10 bases of the junction left unmatched. The germline V gene has CDR1 MNHNS and CDR2 SASEGT. CDR3 length equals 16 residues. CDR3 loop: CASSPHHSGRSDTQYF. In DNA form, the CDR3 reads TGTGCCAGCAGTCCTCACCATAGCGGGAGATCAGATACGCAGTATTTT.

Only a few counts were recorded for this clonotype. The rearrangement joins TRBV6-2 or TRBV6-3 to TRBJ2-7, with TRBD2 matching 7 bases. The CDR3 is 15 residues long. The V and J ends lost 6 bases and 4 bases, in that order; junction bases with no gene match: 12. Germline lookup yields CDR1 MNHEY and CDR2 SVGEGT. CDR3: CASSAAYSSGYEQYF. The CDR3 region has the DNA TGTGCCAGCAGCGCGGCGTACTCTAGCGGATACGAGCAGTACTTC.

This clonotype was seen a handful of times. The chain's CDR3 is CASSPGGYGEAFF. The CDR3 bases are TGCGCCAGCAGTCCTGGGGGTTACGGTGAAGCTTTCTTT. The chain employs TRBV5-1 and TRBJ1-1; the D gene is possibly TRBD1 (5 bases). The CDR3 runs to 13 residues. V lost 5 bases, J lost 7 bases, and 15 bases lay in between. Germline-derived CDR1 and CDR2 are SGHRS and YFSETQ.

J is TRBJ2-5 and V is TRBV14; D might be TRBD2 (5 bases). The germline CDR1 and CDR2 sequences are SGHDN and FVKESK. V dropped 1 base and J dropped 5 bases, with 8 bases sitting between them. The CDR3 consists of 13 residues. The CDR3 nucleotides read TGTGCCAGCAGCCAAGTATTAGCGGAGACCCAGTACTTC. It is translated as CASSQVLAETQYF.

V is TRBV28 and J is TRBJ2-1; 7 bases match TRBD2. The CDR3 sequence is 16 residues long. V gave up 6 bases and J gave up 0 bases; unmatched junction bases: 8. The germline CDR1 and CDR2 sequences are MDHEN and SYDVKM. CDR3 sequence (DNA): TGTGCCAGCAGGGGACTACTACCACACTCCTACAATGAGCAGTTCTTC. This sequence encodes CASRGLLPHSYNEQFF.

This clonotype was observed a few times. The V call is TRBV24-1, the J call TRBJ2-5; D ambiguous. This CDR3 is 16 amino acids long. Germline CDR1 KGHDR, CDR2 SFDVKD. V was pared by 0 bases and J by 1 base, with 11 bases between. CDR3 coding DNA: TGTGCCACCAGTGATTTGCAGGTTATGGGCCAAGAGACCCAGTACTTC. Amino acid sequence: CATSDLQVMGQETQYF.